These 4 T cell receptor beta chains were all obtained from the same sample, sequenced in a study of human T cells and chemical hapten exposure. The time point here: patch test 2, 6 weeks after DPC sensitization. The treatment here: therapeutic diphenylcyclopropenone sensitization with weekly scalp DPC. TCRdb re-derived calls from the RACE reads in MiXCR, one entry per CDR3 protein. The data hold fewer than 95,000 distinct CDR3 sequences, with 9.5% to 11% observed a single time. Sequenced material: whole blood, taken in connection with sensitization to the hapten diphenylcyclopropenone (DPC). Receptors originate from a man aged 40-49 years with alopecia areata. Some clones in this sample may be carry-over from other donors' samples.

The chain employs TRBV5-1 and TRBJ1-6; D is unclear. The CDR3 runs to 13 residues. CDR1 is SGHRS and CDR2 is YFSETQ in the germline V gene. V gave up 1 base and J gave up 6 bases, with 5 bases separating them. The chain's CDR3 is CASSLRLNSPLHF. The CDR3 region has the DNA TGCGCCAGCAGCTTGCGACTTAATTCACCCCTCCACTTT.

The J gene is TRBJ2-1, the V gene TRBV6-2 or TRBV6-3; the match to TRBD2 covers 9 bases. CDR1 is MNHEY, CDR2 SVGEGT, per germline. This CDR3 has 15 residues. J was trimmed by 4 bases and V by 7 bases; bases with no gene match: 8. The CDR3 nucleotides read TGTGCCAGCACCGCCCGACTAGCGGAGTACAATGAGCAGTTCTTC. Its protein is CASTARLAEYNEQFF.

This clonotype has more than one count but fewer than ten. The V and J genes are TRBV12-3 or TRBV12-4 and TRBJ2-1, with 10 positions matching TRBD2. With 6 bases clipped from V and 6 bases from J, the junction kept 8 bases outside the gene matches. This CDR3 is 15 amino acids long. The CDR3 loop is CASRGTGTSANEQFF. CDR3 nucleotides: TGTGCCAGCAGGGGGACCGGGACTAGCGCCAATGAGCAGTTCTTC.

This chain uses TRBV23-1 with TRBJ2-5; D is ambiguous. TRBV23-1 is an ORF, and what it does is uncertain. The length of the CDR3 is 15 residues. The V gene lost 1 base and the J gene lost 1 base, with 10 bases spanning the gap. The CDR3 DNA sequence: TGCGCCAGCAGTCAATTCGGGCAGTTCCAAGAGACCCAGTACTTC. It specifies CASSQFGQFQETQYF.